The sample holds many counts of the clone carrying this T cell receptor (beta chain). The source of the sample is a study of blood T cell repertoires in COVID-19. Whole-study context: The study drew acute and convalescent COVID-19 samples from the United States, Italy and Spain. In each case, the material was cDNA or gDNA derived from T cells, B-cell-depleted T cells, or PBMCs.

The germline V gene encodes CDR1 SQVTM and CDR2 ANQGSEA. This CDR3 has 14 residues. The germline V and J ends were trimmed by 5 bases and 4 bases, with 17 bases remaining between them. Here immunoSEQ multiplex PCR was the method, and the copy in TCRdb shows in-frame clones only, minus some. The sample includes 200,000 to 250,000 clones, around 90% of them seen just once. Clinical history reported by participants formed the basis on which cohorts were assigned. The specimen was PBMCs or T cells enriched from blood (not recorded which). The TCR sequence derives from a woman aged 30 to 39 who had recovered from COVID-19. V gene TRBV29-1 combines with J gene TRBJ1-1; no clear D. The chain's CDR3 is CSVLEAGSSTEAFF. The CDR3 nucleotides are TGCAGCGTTCTAGAGGCGGGGTCAAGCACTGAAGCTTTCTTT.